This note documents a single T cell receptor beta chain sequence. TCRdb's table, derived via immunoSEQ multiplex PCR, lists solely in-frame clones and lacks some. Here the sample spans about 160,000 clones, roughly 90% being singletons. This CDR3 comprises 15 residues. The germline CDR1 and CDR2 sequences are SGDLS and YYNGEE. Trimming pared 1 base from V and 4 bases from J, leaving 12 bases between. These data originate in a study of T cell responses to AZD1222 COVID-19 vaccine. The receptor comes from an adult who received the AZD1222 COVID-19 vaccine. Specimen: peripheral blood, collected 28 days after the second AZD1222 dose. The chain has TRBV9 and TRBJ1-3; D call uncertain. CDR3 bases: TGTGCCAGCAGCGTAACCGAGAGGTCGGGAAACACCATATATTTT. Translation gives CASSVTERSGNTIYF.